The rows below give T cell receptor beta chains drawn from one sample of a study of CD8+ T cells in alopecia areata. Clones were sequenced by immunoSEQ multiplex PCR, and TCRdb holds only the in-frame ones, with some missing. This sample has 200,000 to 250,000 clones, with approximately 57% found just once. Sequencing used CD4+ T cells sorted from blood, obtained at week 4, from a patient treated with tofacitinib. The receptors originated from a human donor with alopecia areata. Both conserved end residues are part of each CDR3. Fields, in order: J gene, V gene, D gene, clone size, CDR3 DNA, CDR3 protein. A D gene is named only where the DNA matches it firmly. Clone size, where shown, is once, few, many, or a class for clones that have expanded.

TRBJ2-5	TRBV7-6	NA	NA	TGTGCCAGCAGCTTCACCTCCTTGGGGGGCGCTGGGCAAGAGACCCAGTACTTC	CASSFTSLGGAGQETQYF
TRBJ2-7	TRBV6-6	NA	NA	TGTGCCAGCAGTACAGAGACAAACTACGAGCAGTACTTC	CASSTETNYEQYF
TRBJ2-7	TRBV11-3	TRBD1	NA	TGTGCCAGCAGCTTAGAGAAAACAGGGGGCAGATACGAGCAGTACTTC	CASSLEKTGGRYEQYF
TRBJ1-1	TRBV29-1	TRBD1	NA	TGCAGCGTTGAAGTTGGACAGGGCACTGAAGCTTTCTTT	CSVEVGQGTEAFF
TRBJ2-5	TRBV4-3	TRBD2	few	TGCGCCAGCAGCCAAGATCTTCGCGGGGGGGCGGAGACCCAGTACTTC	CASSQDLRGGAETQYF
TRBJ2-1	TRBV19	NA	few	TGTGCCAGTAGTATCTCCGGGGGGCTCGATGAGCAGTTCTTC	CASSISGGLDEQFF
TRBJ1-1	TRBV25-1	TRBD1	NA	TGTGCCAGCAGTGAACAGGACAGGGGGAAAGCTTTCTTT	CASSEQDRGKAFF
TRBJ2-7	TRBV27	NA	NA	TGTGCCAGCAGGATTGGGAACGAGCAGTACTTC	CASRIGNEQYF
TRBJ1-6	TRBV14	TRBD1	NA	TGTGCCATTTTGGACAGGGGTAATTCACCCCTCCACTTT	CAILDRGNSPLHF
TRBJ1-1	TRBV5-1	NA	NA	TGCGCCAGCAGCTTGCGGGGAGGGGACACTGAAGCTTTCTTT	CASSLRGGDTEAFF
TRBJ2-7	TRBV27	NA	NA	TGTGCCAGCAGTCTGGGGCTCGAGCAGTACTTC	CASSLGLEQYF
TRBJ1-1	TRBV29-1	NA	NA	TGCAGCGTTCGGGACGTGAACACTGAAGCTTTCTTT	CSVRDVNTEAFF
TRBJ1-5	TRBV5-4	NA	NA	TGTGCCAGCAGCTTGGGGGGAGACAATCAGCCCCAGCATTTT	CASSLGGDNQPQHF
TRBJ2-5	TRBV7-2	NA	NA	TGTGCCAGCAGCCGCCCTGGGACGGAGACCCAGTACTTC	CASSRPGTETQYF
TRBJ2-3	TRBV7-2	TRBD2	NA	TGTGCCAGCAGCTATCCTTTGGGACTAGCGGGGGAGAGCACAGATACGCAGTATTTT	CASSYPLGLAGESTDTQYF
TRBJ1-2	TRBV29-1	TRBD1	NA	TGCAGCGTTCAGACAGGGCAGGACTATGGCTACACCTTC	CSVQTGQDYGYTF
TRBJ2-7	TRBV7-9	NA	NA	TGTGCCAGCAGCTTGGAAGGGGAAGAGCAGTACTTC	CASSLEGEEQYF